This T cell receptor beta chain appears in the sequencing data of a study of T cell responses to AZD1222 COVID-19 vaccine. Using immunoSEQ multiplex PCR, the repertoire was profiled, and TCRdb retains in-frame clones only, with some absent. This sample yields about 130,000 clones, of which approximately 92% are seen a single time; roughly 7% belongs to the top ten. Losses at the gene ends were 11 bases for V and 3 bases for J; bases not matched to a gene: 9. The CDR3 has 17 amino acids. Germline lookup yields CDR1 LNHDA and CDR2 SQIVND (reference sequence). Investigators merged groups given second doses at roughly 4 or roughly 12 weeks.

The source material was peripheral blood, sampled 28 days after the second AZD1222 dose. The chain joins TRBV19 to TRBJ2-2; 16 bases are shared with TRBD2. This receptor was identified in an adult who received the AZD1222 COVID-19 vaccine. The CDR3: CASTGLAGGPHTGELFF. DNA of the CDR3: TGTGCCTCCACGGGACTAGCGGGGGGGCCCCACACCGGGGAGCTGTTTTTT.